These 29 T cell receptor beta chains came from one sample sequenced in a study of T cell repertoires in cytomegalovirus infection. TCRdb passed the reads through MiXCR, listing each CDR3 protein once. The sample gives a few hundred thousand distinct CDR3 sequences, roughly 16% of which show up once; 12% is in the top ten. The sequenced sample was PBMCs. The receptors derive from a human donor in good health (CMV status not recorded). Some clones in this sample may be carry-over from other donors' samples.

This clonotype appeared a few times. This chain uses TRBV6-6 with TRBJ2-2; D remains ambiguous. The CDR3 has 14 amino acids. Germline V gene sequence: CDR1 MNHNY, CDR2 SVGAGI (reference sequence). V dropped 6 bases and J dropped 4 bases, with 12 bases sitting between them. The DNA of the CDR3 is TGTGCCAGCAGACCTTGGACCGGCACCGGGGAGCTGTTTTTT. It translates to CASRPWTGTGELFF.

This clonotype was counted between two and nine times. The chain uses TRBV5-1 and TRBJ1-1; 7 positions agree with TRBD1. CDR1 is SGHRS, CDR2 YFSETQ, per germline. This CDR3 contains 15 residues. V lost 1 base and J lost 1; bases outside the gene matches: 4. The CDR3 sequence is CASSLLGQQNTEAFF. The DNA of the CDR3 is TGCGCCAGCAGCTTGTTGGGACAGCAGAACACTGAAGCTTTCTTT.

The chain employs TRBV28 and TRBJ2-7; D is ambiguous. Germline CDR1 is MDHEN and CDR2 is SYDVKM. With 7 bases removed from V and 1 base from J, the gap between germline ends came to 11 bases. This CDR3 is 13 amino acids long. CDR3 nucleotides: TGTGCCAGCACCCCTGGCAGTTCCTACGAGCAGTACTTC. It translates to CASTPGSSYEQYF.

V is TRBV11-2 and J is TRBJ2-1; D gene unclear. There are 13 residues in the CDR3. Germline CDR1 reads SGHAT; CDR2 reads FQNNGV. The germline V and J ends were trimmed by 2 bases and 6 bases, with 8 bases remaining between them. The CDR3: CASSLSRLNEQFF. CDR3 nucleotide sequence: TGTGCCAGCAGCTTATCCAGGCTCAATGAGCAGTTCTTC.

This clonotype was counted at least ten times. The chain is built from TRBV7-2 and TRBJ2-1; D tentatively fits TRBD1 or TRBD2 (5 bases each). Trimming took off 3 bases at V and 5 bases at J, with 17 bases between the two ends. The CDR3 runs 16 residues. Germline loops: CDR1 SGHTA, CDR2 FQGNSA. CDR3 coding DNA: TGTGCCAGCAGCTTCTTTCCGGGACCCCGAAACAATGAGCAGTTCTTC. Residues: CASSFFPGPRNNEQFF.

The rearrangement links TRBV12-3 or TRBV12-4 to TRBJ1-2; the match to TRBD1 covers 10 bases. Unmatched junction bases numbered 7, after V lost 8 bases and J lost 4 bases. CDR3 size: 14 residues. For the CDR3, the DNA is TGTGCCAGCCGAGGGACAGGGGAAGGCTATGGCTACACCTTC. Protein sequence: CASRGTGEGYGYTF.

About this clonotype itself: Given the absence of the conserved phenylalanine or tryptophan at the CDR3 end, a read error is likely. The CDR3, as DNA: TGTTCCAGCAGTTTACGGACACTTGGAAACACCATATATTTG. Translation gives CSSSLRTLGNTIYL. The V and J genes are TRBV6-8 and TRBJ1-3; possible D gene TRBD1, 5 bases. This CDR3 has 14 residues. Germline-derived CDR1 and CDR2 are MNHGY and SAAAGT.

There are many counts of this clonotype. This chain links TRBV7-6 with TRBJ1-5, with D unresolved. In germline, CDR1 is SGHVS, CDR2 FNYEAQ. With 6 bases removed from V and 3 bases from J, the gap between germline ends came to 3 bases. CDR3 length: 11 residues. The CDR3 DNA follows: TGTGCCAGCAGGATCAATCAGCCCCAGCATTTT. It specifies CASRINQPQHF.

This clonotype was detected only once. V gene TRBV12-3 or TRBV12-4 combines with J gene TRBJ1-5, with no clear D. Deletions cut 6 bases from V and 2 bases from J, with 14 bases between. This CDR3 region has 15 residues. CDR3 protein: CASRFVGYGNQPQHF. The CDR3 DNA is TGTGCCAGCAGGTTTGTGGGGTATGGCAATCAGCCCCAGCATTTT.

This chain joins TRBV20-1 and TRBJ2-1; TRBD2 aligns across 8 bases. The CDR3 is 17 residues long. Trimming cost V 0 bases and J 8 bases; bases outside gene matches: 15. Germline V gene sequence: CDR1 DFQATT, CDR2 SNEGSKA (reference sequence). CDR3 in DNA: TGCAGTGCTAGAGATAAAAGTGGACCCCAGCGGGGGCATGAGCAGTTCTTC. This sequence encodes CSARDKSGPQRGHEQFF.

This clonotype occurred many times. The rearrangement uses TRBV7-6 and TRBJ1-5; 7 bases match TRBD1. The CDR3 consists of 19 residues. Germline loops: CDR1 SGHVS, CDR2 FNYEAQ. With V trimmed by 1 base and J by 1 base, 13 bases remained unmatched. The CDR3 region has the DNA TGTGCCAGCAGCTTAGGGGGTCGACAGGGAAGAGGGAGCAATCAGCCCCAGCATTTT. Protein sequence: CASSLGGRQGRGSNQPQHF.

This clonotype came up a few times. CDR3 protein: CASSQGGGARETQYF. DNA for the CDR3: TGCGCCAGCAGCCAAGGCGGGGGGGCTCGGGAGACCCAGTACTTC. V gene TRBV4-1 combines with J gene TRBJ2-5; 9 bases are shared with TRBD2. J was trimmed by 5 bases and V by 1 base; bases with no gene match: 5. The germline V gene encodes CDR1 MGHRA and CDR2 YSYEKL. The CDR3 consists of 15 residues.

V is TRBV2 and J is TRBJ2-5; D remains unclear. The CDR3 extends over 14 amino acids. CDR1 SNHLY and CDR2 FYNNEI come from the germline V gene. V shed 3 bases and J shed 2 bases, with 10 bases lying between them. The DNA of the CDR3 is TGTGCCAGCAGTGATCGGAGAAATCAAGAGACCCAGTACTTC. It specifies CASSDRRNQETQYF.

This clonotype has more than one count but fewer than ten. The DNA for the CDR3 is TGTGCCAGCAGTTACTCAAGGGGGGGGAACACTGAAGCTTTCTTT. This encodes CASSYSRGGNTEAFF. The chain employs TRBV6-5 and TRBJ1-1; tentatively, D is TRBD1 (6 bases). The CDR3 sequence is 15 residues long. The V end was cut by 0 bases, the J end by 1 base, with 9 bases between. Germline CDR1 and CDR2: MNHEY and SVGAGI.

This clonotype was seen ten or more times. The rearrangement joins TRBV7-8 to TRBJ2-3; TRBD2 might be the D (5 bases). The CDR3 totals 14 residues. Trimming removed 5 bases at V and 0 bases at J, with 9 bases between. CDR1 and CDR2 (germline): SGHVS, FQNEAQ. The CDR3 loop reads CASSRTGSTDTQYF. CDR3 sequence (DNA): TGTGCCAGCAGCCGGACTGGCAGCACAGATACGCAGTATTTT.

This clonotype was recorded once. The rearrangement joins TRBV10-3 to TRBJ2-6; no clear D gene. Per the germline V gene, CDR1 is ENHRY and CDR2 is SYGVKD. V was clipped by 0 bases and J by 3 bases, with 18 bases between them. CDR3 length equals 19 residues. The CDR3 loop is CAISESPAANVNGANVLTF. CDR3 sequence (DNA): TGTGCCATCAGTGAGTCACCGGCGGCCAATGTCAATGGGGCCAACGTCCTGACTTTC.

A few counts support this clonotype. The rearrangement uses TRBV12-3 or TRBV12-4 and TRBJ2-4; 8 bases are a match to TRBD2. V gave up 4 bases and J gave up 6 bases; unmatched junction bases: 5. This CDR3 is 14 amino acids long. The CDR3 protein is CASSYGGAVNIQYF. The CDR3 DNA reads TGTGCCAGCAGTTACGGGGGGGCCGTAAACATTCAGTACTTC.

This sequence joins TRBV7-4 and TRBJ2-5; D is ambiguous. Trimming stripped 5 bases from V and 5 bases from J, with 15 bases between. From germline, CDR1 is SGHVT and CDR2 SQSDAQ. This CDR3 contains 14 residues. The CDR3, as DNA: TGTGCCAGCAGCCCTTCCTATGGGCAGGAGACCCAGTACTTC. This translates into CASSPSYGQETQYF.

This clonotype was found many times. The chain recombines TRBV12-3 or TRBV12-4 with TRBJ1-5, with D perhaps matching TRBD1 (5 bases). The CDR3 loop spans 13 amino acids. The germline V and J ends were trimmed by 3 bases and 4 bases, with 7 bases remaining between them. The CDR3: CASSFGANQPQHF. The CDR3 DNA reads as TGTGCCAGCAGTTTTGGGGCAAATCAGCCCCAGCATTTT.

The chain recombines TRBV7-9 with TRBJ2-2, with 9 nucleotides matching TRBD1. The germline gives CDR1 SEHNR, CDR2 FQNEAQ (reference sequence). This CDR3 spans 15 amino acids. Trimming removed 4 bases from V and 6 bases from J; junction bases left unmatched: 6. The CDR3 region has the DNA TGTGCCAGCAGCTCCTTACAGGGGGCGCCCGGGGAGCTGTTTTTT. It codes for CASSSLQGAPGELFF.

The chain joins TRBV4-2 to TRBJ2-1, with 8 bases lining up with TRBD2. The germline CDR1 and CDR2 sequences are LGHNA and YNFKEQ. The CDR3 is made up of 19 amino acids. Trimming removed 1 base from V and 2 bases from J; junction bases left unmatched: 13. The CDR3 loop is CASSQGTRLAGSPYNEQFF. Here the CDR3 DNA reads TGTGCCAGCAGCCAAGGGACCCGGTTAGCGGGGTCACCCTACAATGAGCAGTTCTTC.

The rearrangement uses TRBV2 and TRBJ1-4; D gene unclear. Germline-derived CDR1 and CDR2 are SNHLY and FYNNEI. V shed 3 bases and J shed 4 bases, with 12 bases lying between them. The CDR3 consists of 15 residues. CDR3 residues: CASSEDGTYNEKLFF. For the CDR3, the DNA is TGTGCCAGCAGTGAGGACGGAACTTATAATGAAAAACTGTTTTTT.

This clonotype was seen a few times. The V gene is TRBV7-6, the J gene TRBJ1-2, with TRBD1 matching over 10 bases. J gave up 4 bases and V 0 bases, and 5 bases lay outside the gene matches. Per the germline V gene, CDR1 is SGHVS and CDR2 is FNYEAQ. This CDR3 is 16 amino acids long. The CDR3 nucleotides read TGTGCCAGCAGCTTAGCCGAGACAGGGGGCCCCTATGGCTACACCTTC. Its protein is CASSLAETGGPYGYTF.

This clonotype was picked up a small number of times. This chain uses TRBV28 with TRBJ2-7; D ambiguous. Germline V gene sequence: CDR1 MDHEN, CDR2 SYDVKM. V lost 5 bases and J 4 bases, leaving 9 bases between the germline ends. The CDR3 length is 12 residues. In DNA form, the CDR3 reads TGTGCCAGCAGTCGTACCCAATACGAGCAGTACTTC. Its protein product is CASSRTQYEQYF.

This clonotype has more than one count but fewer than ten. This chain connects TRBV29-1 to TRBJ2-1, with 8 bases aligning to TRBD1. V lost 4 bases and J lost 4; bases outside the gene matches: 3. CDR3 size: 13 residues. CDR1 is SQVTM and CDR2 is ANQGSEA in the germline V gene. Here the CDR3 DNA reads TGCAGCGTTGCGGACAGGGTATACAATGAGCAGTTCTTC. This gives the protein CSVADRVYNEQFF.

This clonotype was observed many times. This rearrangement joins TRBV10-3 to TRBJ2-7, with no clear D. Germline V gene data show CDR1 as ENHRY and CDR2 as SYGVKD. V lost 8 bases to trimming and J lost 1 base, with 9 bases between them. The CDR3 loop spans 12 amino acids. CDR3 bases: TGTGCCATCTCTAAGTCGTCCTACGAGCAGTACTTC. The encoded protein is CAISKSSYEQYF.

V gene TRBV2 combines with J gene TRBJ2-7; D remains ambiguous. Germline loops: CDR1 SNHLY, CDR2 FYNNEI. V was pared by 3 bases and J by 2 bases, with 2 bases between. This CDR3 has 11 amino acids. CDR3 sequence: CASSETYEQYF. CDR3 DNA: TGTGCCAGCAGTGAGACCTACGAGCAGTACTTC.

The J gene is TRBJ1-3, the V gene TRBV4-1; 7 bases map to TRBD1. CDR1 MGHRA and CDR2 YSYEKL come from the germline V gene. The V gene end was trimmed by 1 base and the J gene end by 4 bases; junction bases not matched to a gene: 4. CDR3 size: 15 residues. CDR3 residues: CASSQGRQGGNTIYF. In DNA form, the CDR3 reads TGCGCCAGCAGCCAAGGTAGACAGGGAGGAAACACCATATATTTT.

The rearrangement links TRBV28 to TRBJ2-7, with D tentatively TRBD1 or TRBD2 (5 bases each). Germline V gene data show CDR1 as MDHEN and CDR2 as SYDVKM. Trimming stripped 2 bases from V and 2 bases from J, with 10 bases between. This CDR3 region has 14 residues. Written as DNA, the CDR3 is TGTGCCAGCAGTTTACAGGGACCTACCTACGAGCAGTACTTC. Encoded protein: CASSLQGPTYEQYF.